What follows are 23 T cell receptor beta chains derived from one specimen sequenced in a study of blood T cell repertoires in COVID-19. The repertoire was sequenced with immunoSEQ multiplex PCR; TCRdb's copy has only in-frame clones and lacks some. The sample yields 140,000 to 150,000 clones, 85% to 90% seen once. The source material was PBMCs or T cells enriched from blood (not recorded which). Source of these receptors: a man aged 55 to 70 who had recovered from COVID-19.

The chain links TRBV19 to TRBJ2-7, with D tentatively TRBD2 (6 bases). This CDR3 spans 12 amino acids. CDR1 LNHDA and CDR2 SQIVND come from the germline V gene (reference sequence). Trimming stripped 3 bases from V and 5 bases from J, with 8 bases between. The CDR3 loop is CASSIRGNEQYF. CDR3 nucleotides: TGTGCCAGTAGTATTCGGGGGAACGAGCAGTACTTC. Looking up the rest from reference TRBV19 and TRBJ2-7 gives the full variable domain: DGGITQSPKYLFRKEGQNVTLSCEQNLNHDAMYWYRQDPGQGLRLIYYSQIVNDFQKGDIAEGYSVSREKKESFPLTVTSAQKNPTAFYLCASSIRGNEQYFGPGTRLTVT.

This chain uses TRBV11-2 with TRBJ1-1; D ambiguous. CDR3 length: 13 amino acids. Trimming stripped 4 bases from V and 1 base from J, with 7 bases between. The germline CDR1 and CDR2 sequences are SGHAT and FQNNGV. The CDR3 DNA reads TGTGCCAGCAGCTCGGACTGGAACACTGAAGCTTTCTTT. This sequence encodes CASSSDWNTEAFF.

V and J are TRBV20-1 and TRBJ2-3; perhaps TRBD2 as D (5 bases). Germline V gene lookup returns CDR1 DFQATT and CDR2 SNEGSKA (reference sequence). V was shortened by 3 bases and J by 4 bases, with 14 bases between the two germline ends. The CDR3 covers 14 residues. The CDR3 region has the DNA TGCAGTGCTAGTCTAGCAGTAGGTGCAGATACGCAGTATTTT. Translating gives CSASLAVGADTQYF.

The chain recombines TRBV2 with TRBJ2-7, with D possibly TRBD2 on 6 matching bases. V shed 10 bases and J shed 5 bases, with 12 bases lying between them. Germline CDR1 is SNHLY and CDR2 is FYNNEI. The CDR3 runs to 11 residues. This CDR3 reads CAIGPGDEQYF. The DNA for the CDR3 is TGTGCCATCGGCCCGGGGGACGAGCAGTACTTC.

The chain employs TRBV18 and TRBJ1-3; no clear D gene. Germline CDR1 is KGHSH and CDR2 is LQKENI. Trimming took 2 bases from V and 0 from J, leaving 8 bases between them. This CDR3 is 15 amino acids long. CDR3 DNA sequence: TGTGCCAGCTCACCAGCCGCGAACTCTGGAAACACCATATATTTT. Amino acid sequence: CASSPAANSGNTIYF.

On this clone: At one of its ends the junction is not consistent with the germline gene, which may arise from a read error. The chain carries TRBV18 and TRBJ1-5, with 8 bases aligning to TRBD1. This CDR3 is built from 15 residues. Germline CDR1 KGHSH, CDR2 LQKENI. CDR3 in DNA: TGTGTCAGCTCACCGACAGGGGCGGAGGATCAGCCCCAGCATTTT. This sequence encodes CVSSPTGAEDQPQHF.

The chain carries TRBV2 and TRBJ2-7, with TRBD2 matching over 8 bases. CDR3 length: 14 residues. V dropped 11 bases and J dropped 6; count of bases not matched to a gene: 15. Germline CDR1 reads SNHLY; CDR2 reads FYNNEI. This CDR3 is CAAGGREVLSEQYF. The CDR3 DNA follows: TGTGCCGCCGGGGGGCGGGAGGTGCTCTCCGAGCAGTACTTC.

The chain links TRBV7-3 to TRBJ2-2; tentative D call: TRBD1 (5 bases). The CDR3 is 15 residues long. V lost 3 bases to trimming and J lost 0 bases, with 8 bases between them. In germline, CDR1 is SGHTA, CDR2 FQGTGA. The CDR3 loop reads CASSLVRANTGELFF. CDR3 DNA: TGTGCCAGCAGCTTGGTCAGGGCGAACACCGGGGAGCTGTTTTTT. Variable domain in full (rest from reference TRBV7-3 and TRBJ2-2): GAGVSQTPSNKVTEKGKYVELRCDPISGHTALYWYRQSLGQGPEFLIYFQGTGAADDSGLPNDRFFAVRPEGSVSTLKIQRTERGDSAVYLCASSLVRANTGELFFGEGSRLTVL.

This clone came up once. This chain connects TRBV7-6 to TRBJ2-2; possible D gene TRBD2, 6 bases. The V end was cut by 2 bases, the J end by 3 bases, with 10 bases between. Germline V gives CDR1 SGHVS, CDR2 FNYEAQ. The CDR3 contains 15 residues. CDR3 residues: CASSLLADYTGELFF. The CDR3 DNA is TGTGCCAGCAGCTTATTAGCGGATTACACCGGGGAGCTGTTTTTT. The complete variable domain, with remaining parts taken from reference TRBV7-6 and TRBJ2-2, reads GAGVSQSPRYKVTKRGQDVALRCDPISGHVSLYWYRQALGQGPEFLTYFNYEAQQDKSGLPNDRFSAERPEGSISTLTIQRTEQRDSAMYRCASSLLADYTGELFFGEGSRLTVL.

The chain uses TRBV19 and TRBJ2-1; 9 nucleotides agree with TRBD2. Germline CDR1 LNHDA, CDR2 SQIVND (reference sequence). V lost 3 bases and J lost 5; bases outside the gene matches: 8. CDR3 size: 16 residues. In nucleotides, the CDR3 is TGTGCCAGTAGTATGTCCCTAGCGGGGTGGAACAATGAGCAGTTCTTC. Its protein is CASSMSLAGWNNEQFF. Using reference TRBV19 and TRBJ2-1 for the parts outside the CDR3, the full variable domain is DGGITQSPKYLFRKEGQNVTLSCEQNLNHDAMYWYRQDPGQGLRLIYYSQIVNDFQKGDIAEGYSVSREKKESFPLTVTSAQKNPTAFYLCASSMSLAGWNNEQFFGPGTRLTVL.

The CDR3 DNA reads as TGTGCCAGCAGCTCCGGGACAGGGTCACTCCTCAATGAGCAGTTCTTC. This gives the protein CASSSGTGSLLNEQFF. This sequence joins TRBV3-1 (or the pseudogene TRBV3-2) and TRBJ2-1; TRBD1 aligns across 9 bases. Germline CDR1 reads LGHDT; CDR2 reads YNNKEL (reference sequence). The CDR3 sequence is 16 residues long. J gave up 6 bases and V 5 bases, and 11 bases lay outside the gene matches.

This chain connects TRBV2 to TRBJ1-4; 8 nucleotides match TRBD1. The V gene end was trimmed by 0 bases and the J gene end by 8 bases; junction bases not matched to a gene: 14. The germline V gene has CDR1 SNHLY and CDR2 FYNNEI. CDR3 length: 18 amino acids. CDR3 sequence: CASSEARGQGRLREKLFF. The DNA for the CDR3 is TGTGCCAGCAGTGAAGCACGCGGACAGGGACGGCTCAGAGAAAAACTGTTTTTT.

This clone was picked up a small number of times. V usage is TRBV6-5 and J usage is TRBJ2-7; TRBD1 aligns across 7 bases. V dropped 6 bases and J dropped 3; count of bases not matched to a gene: 8. This CDR3 region has 14 residues. The germline V gene has CDR1 MNHEY and CDR2 SVGAGI. As DNA, the CDR3 is TGTGCCAGCAGGACAGGGCCCGGCAACTACGAGCAGTACTTC. Translation gives CASRTGPGNYEQYF.

Only one count was recorded for this clone. This chain joins TRBV5-4 and TRBJ2-7; D possibly corresponds to TRBD2 (5 bases). The V gene's germline CDR1 is SGHNT and CDR2 YYREEE (reference sequence). Trimming shortened V by 4 bases and J by 7 bases, and 12 bases separated the two germline ends. This CDR3 comprises 12 residues. The CDR3 protein is CASSKLGGEQYF. In nucleotides, the CDR3 is TGTGCCAGCAGCAAACTAGGAGGTGAGCAGTACTTC.

The gene calls are TRBV5-8 and TRBJ1-2; D is uncertain. V gave up 0 bases and J gave up 9 bases, with 6 bases separating them. The CDR3 has 11 amino acids. CDR1 and CDR2 from the germline V gene are SGHTS and YDEGEE. The CDR3 DNA reads TGTGCCAGCAGCTTGGGCGTACGCTACACCTTC. Translating it yields CASSLGVRYTF.

This clone was seen only once. The chain couples TRBV9 to TRBJ2-1, with 8 bases matching TRBD2. This CDR3 is 15 amino acids long. Per the germline V gene, CDR1 is SGDLS and CDR2 is YYNGEE. Trimming removed 0 bases from V and 8 bases from J; junction bases left unmatched: 7. DNA of the CDR3: TGTGCCAGCAGCGTAGTTGGTAGCGGGATCGATGAGCAGTTCTTC. This sequence encodes CASSVVGSGIDEQFF.

The chain uses TRBV7-9 and TRBJ2-3; 12 positions agree with TRBD2. Trimming at V came to 1 base and at J to 5 bases, leaving 13 bases not matched to a gene. Germline loops: CDR1 SEHNR, CDR2 FQNEAQ (reference sequence). This CDR3 is built from 19 residues. CDR3 nucleotide sequence: TGTGCCAGCAGCTTAGGTATCGGTCGTACTAGCGGGAGGCAAGATACGCAGTATTTT. Translating gives CASSLGIGRTSGRQDTQYF.

This clone was detected once. The chain combines TRBV5-1 with TRBJ2-7, with TRBD2 matching over 7 bases. Germline CDR1 SGHRS, CDR2 YFSETQ. This CDR3 has 15 residues. After removal of 4 bases from V and 4 bases from J, the junction contained 11 bases not matched to a gene. As DNA, the CDR3 is TGCGCCAGCAGCAGCGGGGACTACTACAAGTACGAGCAGTACTTC. It codes for CASSSGDYYKYEQYF.

The J gene is TRBJ1-2, the V gene TRBV15; 10 positions agree with TRBD1. The CDR3 has 16 amino acids. Germline loops: CDR1 LNHNV, CDR2 YYDKDF (reference sequence). V dropped 1 base and J dropped 0; count of bases not matched to a gene: 2. CDR3 loop: CATSRGGTGANYGYTF. The CDR3 DNA is TGTGCCACCAGCAGAGGGGGGACAGGGGCTAACTATGGCTACACCTTC.

This clone was counted a single time. The chain uses TRBV27 and TRBJ2-2, with 8 bases aligning to TRBD2. This CDR3 is 14 amino acids long. Germline CDR1 reads MNHEY; CDR2 reads SMNVEV (reference sequence). The V and J ends lost 6 bases and 2 bases, in that order; junction bases with no gene match: 2. CDR3: CASRIAGNTGELFF. The DNA of the CDR3 is TGTGCCAGCAGGATAGCGGGAAACACCGGGGAGCTGTTTTTT.

J is TRBJ2-3 and V is TRBV7-2; D not certain. CDR1 and CDR2 from the germline V gene are SGHTA and FQGNSA. The CDR3 sequence is 16 residues long. The V end lost 5 bases, the J end lost 0 bases, and 15 bases lay between the germline ends. The CDR3 reads CASSLFSSPSTDTQYF. The CDR3 nucleotides read TGTGCCAGCAGCCTATTTAGCAGTCCTAGCACAGATACGCAGTATTTT.

This clone was recorded once. The V and J genes are TRBV19 and TRBJ1-5, with TRBD1 matching 8 bases. J was trimmed by 7 bases and V by 5 bases; bases with no gene match: 13. The CDR3 runs to 16 residues. CDR1 and CDR2 from the germline V gene are LNHDA and SQIVND (reference sequence). CDR3 amino acids: CASSEAGGHPVQPQHF. As DNA, the CDR3 is TGTGCCAGTAGTGAGGCAGGGGGCCATCCAGTACAGCCCCAGCATTTT. Full variable domain (remainder filled in from reference TRBV19 and TRBJ1-5): DGGITQSPKYLFRKEGQNVTLSCEQNLNHDAMYWYRQDPGQGLRLIYYSQIVNDFQKGDIAEGYSVSREKKESFPLTVTSAQKNPTAFYLCASSEAGGHPVQPQHFGDGTRLSIL.

The rearrangement links TRBV10-3 to TRBJ1-5; a possible D gene is TRBD1 (6 bases). The CDR3 is made up of 12 amino acids. The V end was cut by 7 bases, the J end by 6 bases, with 10 bases between. Germline values: CDR1 ENHRY, CDR2 SYGVKD. The CDR3, as DNA: TGTGCCATCACCAGGGGAAGTCAGCCCCAGCATTTT. It encodes CAITRGSQPQHF.